This T cell receptor (beta chain) came from a study of regulatory T cells in long-lasting Graves disease. The wider study: Disease was considered persistent Graves' disease after over 5 years of antithyroid drugs (with positive TSH receptor antibodies).

Arm-PCR of CDR3 regions and iRepertoire HTBI primers were the basis on which TCR beta libraries were built. The authors' processing: Taken together, the samples had fewer than 65 TRBV and more than 12 TRBJ segments identified. A single record per CDR3 protein comes from TCRdb applying MiXCR to the multiplex PCR reads. TCRdb's processing, not the authors' own work, is the source of the V and J calls. Among around 300,000 distinct CDR3 sequences listed, 22% were seen once. Study-wide findings and caveats: Compared with new cases, persistent Graves' patients showed reduced TCR diversity. Because few samples were included, accuracy may have been lower.

Documented time point: persistent/refractory GD, antithyroid drugs over 5 years with positive TRAb. From RNA extracted from PBMCs, the TCR library was made. This clonotype was picked up many times. Its cognate antigen is unknown. Trimming pared 3 bases from V and 2 bases from J, leaving 8 bases between. Germline V CDR1 and CDR2: SEHNR, FQNEAQ (reference sequence). This CDR3 is 13 amino acids long. The source material was peripheral blood mononuclear cells (PBMCs), sampled when the disease was refractory, from a patient treated with antithyroid drugs. The chain links TRBV7-9 to TRBJ2-7; D perhaps matches TRBD2 (5 bases). The source is a female donor with Graves disease. CDR3 coding DNA: TGTGCCAGCAGCTTTCCCGGGGCCTACGAGCAGTACTTC. Translated, it gives CASSFPGAYEQYF. Filled out from reference TRBV7-9 and TRBJ2-7, the complete variable domain reads DTGVSQNPRHKITKRGQNVTFRCDPISEHNRLYWYRQTLGQGPEFLTYFQNEAQLEKSRLLSDRFSAERPKGSFSTLEIQRTEQGDSAMYLCASSFPGAYEQYFGPGTRLTVT.